The present entry profiles one TCR beta chain with its context. This sample stems from a study of T-cell reconstitution after alpha-beta-depleted transplantation in children. CDR1 and CDR2 (germline): SGHDT, YYEEEE. Trimming removed 4 bases at V and 1 base at J, with 16 bases between. The CDR3 has 16 amino acids. Unique molecular identifiers were incorporated when the TCRbeta library was constructed. TCRdb independently ran MiXCR on the PCR reads; one entry per CDR3 protein. The repertoire has some 530,000 distinct CDR3 sequences, under 15% of them found once; the top ten carry more than 5.5%. V is TRBV5-6 and J is TRBJ2-3, with D perhaps given as TRBD1 or TRBD2 (6 bases each). The clonotype originates from a human donor who donated a stem cell graft to a child with combined immunodeficiency. Sample: PBMCs from the stem cell graft donor, taken from the stem cell graft. CDR3 protein: CASSPRGVLGTDTQYF. CDR3 nucleotides: TGTGCCAGCAGCCCGAGGGGGGTGCTCGGCACAGATACGCAGTATTTT.